The 25 T cell receptor beta chains in this list originate from one sample, sequenced in a study of blood T cell repertoires in COVID-19. Profiling relied on immunoSEQ multiplex PCR, and the TCRdb table lists in-frame clones only, not all of them. This table has approximately 380,000 clones, approximately 91% appearing once. Material for sequencing was PBMCs or T cells enriched from blood (not recorded which). These receptors were taken from a woman in her forties who had been exposed to COVID-19.

This clone was observed many times. V and J are TRBV10-3 and TRBJ2-3; weak D call: TRBD2 (5 bases). V shed 2 bases and J shed 10 bases, with 10 bases lying between them. Germline V gives CDR1 ENHRY, CDR2 SYGVKD. The CDR3 is 12 residues long. Written as DNA, the CDR3 is TGTGCCATCAGTGAGCGGGGTAGCTCGCAGTATTTT. Translating gives CAISERGSSQYF.

The chain is built from TRBV6-1 and TRBJ2-3, with a weak D call TRBD2 (6 bases). V was trimmed by 2 bases and J by 2 bases, leaving 11 bases between them. Germline-derived CDR1 and CDR2 are MNHNS and SASEGT. This CDR3 contains 15 residues. CDR3 sequence (DNA): TGTGCCAGCAGTGAATACGGCGGGAACACAGATACGCAGTATTTT. It specifies CASSEYGGNTDTQYF.

The rearrangement joins TRBV7-2 to TRBJ2-2, with 15 positions matching TRBD2. Germline assignment: CDR1 SGHTA and CDR2 FQGNSA. V dropped 5 bases and J dropped 7; count of bases not matched to a gene: 11. The CDR3 is 18 amino acids. The CDR3 is CASSLGTSGRRVNGELFF. DNA for the CDR3: TGTGCCAGCAGCCTCGGGACTAGCGGGAGGAGGGTAAACGGGGAGCTGTTTTTT.

The V and J genes are TRBV30 and TRBJ1-5, with D perhaps matching TRBD1 (6 bases). The V gene lost 2 bases and the J gene lost 1 base, with 18 bases spanning the gap. Germline-derived CDR1 and CDR2 are GTSNPN and SVGIG (reference sequence). There are 17 residues in the CDR3. CDR3 amino acids: CAWSTPRTGKSNQPQHF. The DNA for the CDR3 is TGTGCCTGGAGTACCCCCCGTACAGGGAAGAGCAATCAGCCCCAGCATTTT.

This sequence joins TRBV19 and TRBJ1-6; TRBD1 is a possible D gene (6 bases). Between the trimmed V and J ends, which lost 7 bases and 7 bases, there was a span of 14 bases. Germline V gives CDR1 LNHDA, CDR2 SQIVND (reference sequence). The CDR3 covers 14 residues. CDR3 nucleotides: TGTGCCAGTAACCCCACAGGGTCAAATTCACCCCTCCACTTT. Its protein is CASNPTGSNSPLHF.

V gene TRBV5-6 combines with J gene TRBJ2-1; D may be TRBD2 (6 bases). This CDR3 is 17 amino acids long. Germline V gives CDR1 SGHDT, CDR2 YYEEEE. V lost 0 bases to trimming and J lost 4 bases, with 17 bases between them. CDR3 amino acids: CASSLEMGLGGYNEQFF. The CDR3 DNA reads as TGTGCCAGCAGCTTGGAAATGGGACTGGGGGGTTACAATGAGCAGTTCTTC.

The chain recombines TRBV19 with TRBJ1-1; D remains ambiguous. V lost 1 base and J 3 bases, leaving 9 bases between the germline ends. Germline V gene lookup returns CDR1 LNHDA and CDR2 SQIVND (reference sequence). This CDR3 is built from 14 residues. CDR3 sequence: CASSIGPGYTEAFF. CDR3 nucleotides: TGTGCCAGTAGTATAGGGCCGGGGTACACTGAAGCTTTCTTT.

The rearrangement links TRBV5-1 to TRBJ1-3; 10 bases match TRBD1. V was clipped by 3 bases and J by 4 bases; unmatched bases: 10. Germline V gene data show CDR1 as SGHRS and CDR2 as YFSETQ. The CDR3 is 17 amino acids. This CDR3 reads CASSWGTGARSGNTIYF. CDR3 nucleotide sequence: TGCGCCAGCAGCTGGGGGACAGGGGCTCGAAGCGGAAACACCATATATTTT.

The chain joins TRBV5-6 to TRBJ1-1; D might be TRBD1 (5 bases). CDR1 SGHDT and CDR2 YYEEEE come from the germline V gene. This CDR3 contains 15 residues. With 4 bases removed from V and 4 bases from J, the gap between germline ends came to 17 bases. In DNA, the CDR3 is TGTGCCAGCAGCCAGCTCATTTGGGGCGGCACTGAAGCTTTCTTT. Its protein is CASSQLIWGGTEAFF.

The V gene is TRBV10-1, the J gene TRBJ2-1; possibly TRBD2 for D (5 bases). CDR3 length equals 14 residues. The V gene lost 5 bases and the J gene lost 6 bases, with 14 bases spanning the gap. Germline assignment: CDR1 WNHNN and CDR2 SYGVQD (reference sequence). The CDR3 protein is CASSSRTGLNEQFF. DNA for the CDR3: TGCGCCAGCAGTTCTAGGACCGGACTCAATGAGCAGTTCTTC.

This clone was seen a few times. CDR3 in DNA: TGTGCCAGCAGCTTAAGGAAGGCGGAGGGCCGAGATACGCAGTATTTT. Its translation: CASSLRKAEGRDTQYF. This chain uses TRBV7-9 with TRBJ2-3; D is perhaps TRBD2 (6 bases). The V and J ends lost 2 bases and 5 bases respectively, with 17 bases between them. Germline V gives CDR1 SEHNR, CDR2 FQNEAQ (reference sequence). CDR3 length equals 16 residues. Full variable domain (remainder filled in from reference TRBV7-9 and TRBJ2-3): DTGVSQNPRHKITKRGQNVTFRCDPISEHNRLYWYRQTLGQGPEFLTYFQNEAQLEKSRLLSDRFSAERPKGSFSTLEIQRTEQGDSAMYLCASSLRKAEGRDTQYFGPGTRLTVL.

The V gene is TRBV9, the J gene TRBJ2-1; TRBD2 matches 7 bases. There are 15 residues in the CDR3. J was trimmed by 3 bases and V by 1 base; bases with no gene match: 4. From germline, CDR1 is SGDLS and CDR2 YYNGEE. In nucleotides, the CDR3 is TGTGCCAGCAGCGTAACAGGCGGGAGCTACAATGAGCAGTTCTTC. Protein: CASSVTGGSYNEQFF.

This clone was seen just once. V and J are TRBV5-1 and TRBJ1-5, with 10 bases fitting TRBD1. Germline CDR1 reads SGHRS; CDR2 reads YFSETQ. The CDR3 totals 15 residues. Unmatched junction bases numbered 2, after V lost 0 bases and J lost 5 bases. The CDR3 region is CASSLGTGGDQPQHF. The CDR3 DNA follows: TGCGCCAGCAGCTTGGGGACAGGGGGGGATCAGCCCCAGCATTTT.

The V call is TRBV7-9, the J call TRBJ1-4; TRBD1 is a possible D gene (5 bases). V gave up 3 bases and J gave up 12 bases, with 11 bases separating them. The CDR3 has 12 residues. Germline V gives CDR1 SEHNR, CDR2 FQNEAQ (reference sequence). The DNA of the CDR3 is TGTGCCAGCAGCTTGGACCTCAGGGAACTGTTTTTT. Translated: CASSLDLRELFF.

The chain carries TRBV11-3 and TRBJ1-2; 9 bases are a match to TRBD1. The germline V gene has CDR1 SGHNT and CDR2 YENEEA. The junction had 10 bases not matched to a gene; V was cut back by 6 bases and J by 8 bases. This CDR3 has 14 amino acids. The CDR3 DNA follows: TGTGCCAGCAGTACAAACAGGGGGCCCCCCGGCTACACCTTC. Its translation is CASSTNRGPPGYTF.

The rearrangement links TRBV29-1 to TRBJ2-5, with D possibly being TRBD1 (5 bases). The CDR3 is 12 residues long. CDR1 is SQVTM and CDR2 is ANQGSEA in the germline V gene. V lost 6 bases to trimming and J lost 1 base, with 9 bases between them. Here the CDR3 DNA reads TGCAGCGTGGTCCAGGGCCAAGAGACCCAGTACTTC. It translates to CSVVQGQETQYF.

The chain joins TRBV19 to TRBJ1-1; D gene uncertain. Per the germline V gene, CDR1 is LNHDA and CDR2 is SQIVND (reference sequence). The V end lost 3 bases, the J end lost 4 bases, and 12 bases lay between the germline ends. The CDR3 totals 14 residues. The CDR3 region has the DNA TGTGCCAGTAGTATCTCCCTTAGTGGCACTGAAGCTTTCTTT. Translation gives CASSISLSGTEAFF.

V is TRBV9 and J is TRBJ1-2; 8 nucleotides line up with TRBD1. V was clipped by 0 bases and J by 5 bases; unmatched bases: 15. Germline lookup yields CDR1 SGDLS and CDR2 YYNGEE. The CDR3 is made up of 18 amino acids. The CDR3 sequence is CASSVEVWTGSAGYGYTF. CDR3 bases: TGTGCCAGCAGCGTAGAAGTTTGGACAGGGTCGGCGGGGTATGGCTACACCTTC. Together with reference TRBV9 and TRBJ1-2, the CDR3 gives the full variable domain: DSGVTQTPKHLITATGQRVTLRCSPRSGDLSVYWYQQSLDQGLQFLIQYYNGEERAKGNILERFSAQQFPDLHSELNLSSLELGDSALYFCASSVEVWTGSAGYGYTFGSGTRLTVV.

This chain uses TRBV9 with TRBJ1-1; the match to TRBD1 covers 7 bases. Germline V gives CDR1 SGDLS, CDR2 YYNGEE. V lost 1 base and J lost 1; bases outside the gene matches: 1. The CDR3 contains 14 residues. DNA of the CDR3: TGTGCCAGCAGCGTAACAGGGGCGAACACTGAAGCTTTCTTT. Its protein product is CASSVTGANTEAFF.

The chain is built from TRBV5-1 and TRBJ1-5; 7 bases agree with TRBD1. The CDR3 has 13 amino acids. The germline V gene has CDR1 SGHRS and CDR2 YFSETQ. The V and J ends lost 2 bases and 5 bases, in that order; junction bases with no gene match: 1. The CDR3 coding sequence is TGCGCCAGCAGCTTAGACAGGGATCAGCCCCAGCATTTT. It is translated as CASSLDRDQPQHF.

V is TRBV20-1 and J is TRBJ2-1, with D uncertain. This CDR3 comprises 12 residues. Trimming shortened V by 3 bases and J by 10 bases, and 13 bases separated the two germline ends. CDR1 DFQATT and CDR2 SNEGSKA come from the germline V gene (reference sequence). The CDR3 DNA reads TGCAGTGCTAGTCGACTTGGCTGGGAGCAGTTCTTC. Residues: CSASRLGWEQFF.

This sequence joins TRBV15 and TRBJ1-3, with TRBD1 matching 8 bases. Germline V gene lookup returns CDR1 LNHNV and CDR2 YYDKDF (reference sequence). Trimming removed 9 bases from V and 3 bases from J; junction bases left unmatched: 4. CDR3 length equals 13 residues. The DNA for the CDR3 is TGTGCCACAACCGGACAGGGTGGAAACACCATATATTTT. It is translated as CATTGQGGNTIYF.

This chain links TRBV10-1 with TRBJ1-1; possibly TRBD1 for D (6 bases). V gave up 0 bases and J gave up 5 bases, with 13 bases separating them. CDR1 and CDR2 from the germline V gene are WNHNN and SYGVQD (reference sequence). The CDR3 length is 15 residues. The CDR3: CASSESGRGGTEAFF. CDR3 sequence (DNA): TGCGCCAGCAGTGAGTCCGGCAGGGGAGGGACTGAAGCTTTCTTT.

The chain joins TRBV20-1 to TRBJ2-3, with D possibly matching TRBD1 (6 bases). This CDR3 contains 15 residues. V dropped 3 bases and J dropped 4 bases, with 17 bases sitting between them. CDR1 is DFQATT and CDR2 is SNEGSKA in the germline V gene (reference sequence). The DNA for the CDR3 is TGCAGTGCTAGTTTTGACAGGTGGGGGTCAGATACGCAGTATTTT. This encodes CSASFDRWGSDTQYF.

The rearrangement uses TRBV6-1 and TRBJ1-5, with D perhaps matching TRBD1 (6 bases). In germline, CDR1 is MNHNS, CDR2 SASEGT. CDR3 length: 15 amino acids. Trimming pared 1 base from V and 9 bases from J, leaving 16 bases between. CDR3 nucleotide sequence: TGTGCCAGCAGTGAAGAAGACAGGCCCCGGGGGCCCCAGCATTTT. This codes for CASSEEDRPRGPQHF.